These 8 T cell receptor beta chains originate from one sample sequenced in a study of beta chain features in type 1 diabetes. Study results and caveats: Shorter TCRB CDR3s, moderately but significantly so, marked every one of the four CD4+ subsets in Type 1 diabetes patients.

Every bit of the isolated RNA underwent reverse transcription, so sequencing read expressed TCRB transcripts. Sequencing used immunoSEQ multiplex PCR; TCRdb keeps in-frame clones, though not all of them. The sample holds 150,000 to 200,000 clones, around 7.8% seen once. These TCRs are of unknown antigen specificity. The material sequenced was central memory CD4+ T cells from blood. These TCRs come from a middle-aged woman with type 1 diabetes.

This clone appeared a few times. V is TRBV30 and J is TRBJ1-1; no firm D call. Trimming left V 6 bases short and J 5 bases short, with 13 bases between. The CDR3 totals 12 residues. Germline V gene lookup returns CDR1 GTSNPN and CDR2 SVGIG (reference sequence). The chain's CDR3 is CACSGSGTEAFF. The CDR3 DNA sequence: TGTGCCTGTAGCGGCTCGGGGACTGAAGCTTTCTTT.

The table lists this clone with a few counts. The chain uses TRBV9 and TRBJ2-3, with TRBD2 as a possible D gene (7 bases). V lost 0 bases, J lost 2 bases, and 16 bases lay in between. From germline, CDR1 is SGDLS and CDR2 YYNGEE. The CDR3 has 17 amino acids. The CDR3, as DNA: TGTGCCAGCAGCGTAGGTCAGTGGGGGGGCGCCACAGATACGCAGTATTTT. Encoded protein: CASSVGQWGGATDTQYF.

This clone was counted a few times. The rearrangement links TRBV15 to TRBJ2-7; the match to TRBD1 covers 9 bases. Germline values: CDR1 LNHNV, CDR2 YYDKDF (reference sequence). The CDR3 sequence is 14 residues long. With V trimmed by 3 bases and J by 6 bases, 6 bases remained unmatched. The CDR3 region has the DNA TGTGCCACCAGCAGTGGACAGGGGAAAGGCGAGCAGTACTTC. Residues: CATSSGQGKGEQYF. Full variable domain (rest looked up from reference TRBV15 and TRBJ2-7): DAMVIQNPRYQVTQFGKPVTLSCSQTLNHNVMYWYQQKSSQAPKLLFHYYDKDFNNEADTPDNFQSRRPNTSFCFLDIRSPGLGDTAMYLCATSSGQGKGEQYFGPGTRLTVT.

This clone was detected many times. This chain connects TRBV4-1 to TRBJ2-7, with D possibly TRBD1 on 6 matching bases. Trimming removed 4 bases at V and 4 bases at J, with 17 bases between. This CDR3 is built from 15 residues. From germline, CDR1 is MGHRA and CDR2 YSYEKL. CDR3 in amino acids: CASSRLGGSVYEQYF. The CDR3 DNA reads TGCGCCAGCAGCCGCTTAGGGGGTTCCGTGTACGAGCAGTACTTC.

This clone was seen only a few times. V gene TRBV28 combines with J gene TRBJ2-5, with D unclear. Trimming removed 5 bases from V and 5 bases from J, with 12 bases in between. CDR3 length: 13 residues. Germline CDR1 is MDHEN and CDR2 is SYDVKM. CDR3 DNA sequence: TGTGCCAGCAGTACTCTCGGTTCTGAGACCCAGTACTTC. Translated, it gives CASSTLGSETQYF.

The CDR3 coding sequence is TGTGCCAGCAGCGTAGATGGCAAGGAGAGTTCTCCCCTCCACTTT. Protein sequence: CASSVDGKESSPLHF. The chain has TRBV9 and TRBJ1-6; D remains unclear. With 0 bases removed from V and 13 bases from J, the gap between germline ends came to 17 bases. The CDR3 has 15 amino acids. Germline assignment: CDR1 SGDLS and CDR2 YYNGEE.

In its sample, this clone was seen a few times. The J gene is TRBJ2-5, the V gene TRBV7-2, with 7 bases fitting TRBD2. Germline-derived CDR1 and CDR2 are SGHTA and FQGNSA. The CDR3 contains 15 residues. J was trimmed by 2 bases and V by 5 bases; bases with no gene match: 8. The CDR3 coding sequence is TGTGCCAGCAGCCGCCCCCAGGGAGGGCAAGAGACCCAGTACTTC. Its translation is CASSRPQGGQETQYF.

The chain has TRBV6-1 and TRBJ1-1; weak D call: TRBD1 (6 bases). The CDR3 runs 15 residues. V was shortened by 1 base and J by 1 base, with 10 bases between the two germline ends. Germline V gene sequence: CDR1 MNHNS, CDR2 SASEGT. Here the CDR3 DNA reads TGTGCCAGCAGTGAAGTCGGGGGGCCGAACACTGAAGCTTTCTTT. Translation: CASSEVGGPNTEAFF.